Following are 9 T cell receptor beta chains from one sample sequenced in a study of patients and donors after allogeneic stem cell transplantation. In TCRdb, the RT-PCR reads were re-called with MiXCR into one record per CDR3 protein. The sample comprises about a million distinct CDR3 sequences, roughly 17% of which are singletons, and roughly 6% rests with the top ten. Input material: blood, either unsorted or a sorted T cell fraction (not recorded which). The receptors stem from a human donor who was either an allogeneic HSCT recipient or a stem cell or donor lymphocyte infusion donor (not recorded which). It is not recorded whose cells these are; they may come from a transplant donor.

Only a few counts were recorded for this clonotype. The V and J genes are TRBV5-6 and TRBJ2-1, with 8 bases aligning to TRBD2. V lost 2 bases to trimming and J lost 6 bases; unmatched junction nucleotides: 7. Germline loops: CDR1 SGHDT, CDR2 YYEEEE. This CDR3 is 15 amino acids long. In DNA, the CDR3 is TGTGCCAGCAGCTTAGGGCTAGCGGGTTTCAATGAGCAGTTCTTC. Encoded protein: CASSLGLAGFNEQFF.

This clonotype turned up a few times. DNA of the CDR3: TGTGCCAGCAGAACTAAGCGGGGGGGCGGTAATACGCAGTATTTT. The encoded protein is CASRTKRGGGNTQYF. This chain links TRBV12-3 or TRBV12-4 with TRBJ2-3, with 10 bases identical to TRBD2. The CDR3 has 15 amino acids. The V segment lost 6 bases and the J segment 7 bases; nucleotides outside the gene matches: 10.

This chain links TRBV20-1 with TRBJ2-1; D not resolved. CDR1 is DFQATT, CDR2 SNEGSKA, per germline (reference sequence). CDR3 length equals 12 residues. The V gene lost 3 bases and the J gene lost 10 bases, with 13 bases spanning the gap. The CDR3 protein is CSASETPREQFF. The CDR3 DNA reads TGCAGTGCTAGCGAGACACCCAGGGAGCAGTTCTTC.

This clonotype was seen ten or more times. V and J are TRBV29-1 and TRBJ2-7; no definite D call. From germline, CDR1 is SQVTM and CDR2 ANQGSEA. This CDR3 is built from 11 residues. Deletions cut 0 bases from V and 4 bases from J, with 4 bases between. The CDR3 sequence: CSVEESYEQYF. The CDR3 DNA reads TGCAGCGTTGAAGAGTCTTACGAGCAGTACTTC.

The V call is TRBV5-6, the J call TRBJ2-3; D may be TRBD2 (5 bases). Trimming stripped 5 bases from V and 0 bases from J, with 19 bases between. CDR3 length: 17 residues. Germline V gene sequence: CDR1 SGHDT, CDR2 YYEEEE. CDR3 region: CASSPDWWTASTDTQYF. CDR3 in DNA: TGTGCCAGCAGTCCCGACTGGTGGACTGCTAGCACAGATACGCAGTATTTT.

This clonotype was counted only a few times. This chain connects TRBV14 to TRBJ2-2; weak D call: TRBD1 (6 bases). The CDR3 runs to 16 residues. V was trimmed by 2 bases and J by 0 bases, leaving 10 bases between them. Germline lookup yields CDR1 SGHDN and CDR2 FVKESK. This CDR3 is CASSQFDRSNTGELFF. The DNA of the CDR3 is TGTGCCAGCAGCCAATTCGACAGGTCGAACACCGGGGAGCTGTTTTTT.

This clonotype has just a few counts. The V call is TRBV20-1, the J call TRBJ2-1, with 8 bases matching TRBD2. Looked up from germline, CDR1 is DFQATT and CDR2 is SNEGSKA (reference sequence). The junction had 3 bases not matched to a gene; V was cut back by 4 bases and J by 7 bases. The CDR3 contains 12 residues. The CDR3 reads CSATRGGNEQFF. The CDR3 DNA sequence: TGCAGTGCTACCCGGGGGGGGAATGAGCAGTTCTTC.

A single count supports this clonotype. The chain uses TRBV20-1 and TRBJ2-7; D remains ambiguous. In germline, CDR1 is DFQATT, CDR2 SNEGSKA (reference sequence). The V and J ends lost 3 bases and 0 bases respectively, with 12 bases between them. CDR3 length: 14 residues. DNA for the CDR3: TGCAGTGCTAGTTCTAGAACCAGCTCCTACGAGCAGTACTTC. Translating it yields CSASSRTSSYEQYF.

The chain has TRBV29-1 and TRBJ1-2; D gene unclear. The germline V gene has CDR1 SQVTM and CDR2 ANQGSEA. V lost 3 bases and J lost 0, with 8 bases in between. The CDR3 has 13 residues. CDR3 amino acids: CSVDGQPNYGYTF. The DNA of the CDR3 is TGCAGCGTTGACGGGCAGCCTAACTATGGCTACACCTTC.